The source of this T cell receptor beta chain is a study of long-term antiretroviral therapy in people with HIV. On this clone itself: Its specificity is not known.

Survey level was the resolution at which the v3.0 immunoSEQ assay ran. Measured with immunoSEQ multiplex PCR; TCRdb has only the in-frame clones, and not every one. The sample holds around 21,000 clones; 70% to 90% are singletons and the top ten take 3.5% to 4.5%. In germline, CDR1 is LNHDA, CDR2 SQIVND (reference sequence). The V gene lost 0 bases and the J gene lost 4 bases, with 7 bases spanning the gap. The length of the CDR3 is 14 residues. The study's findings and limits: Absence of data on ART adherence, viral resistance or therapy changes was noted. Someone took the blood between the mid-2000s and the late 2010s, maybe while older ART regimens were in use. Clones that expanded before ART (that is, prior to treatment) dominated the repertoire at all time points.

The sequences come from unsorted PBMCs, collected 2.3 years after starting antiretroviral therapy. This clonotype was sampled from a man in his 60s with HIV. The chain joins TRBV19 to TRBJ1-5; no clear D gene. CDR3 sequence: CASSIDRWNQPQHF. The CDR3 nucleotides are TGTGCCAGTAGTATAGATCGCTGGAATCAGCCCCAGCATTTT.